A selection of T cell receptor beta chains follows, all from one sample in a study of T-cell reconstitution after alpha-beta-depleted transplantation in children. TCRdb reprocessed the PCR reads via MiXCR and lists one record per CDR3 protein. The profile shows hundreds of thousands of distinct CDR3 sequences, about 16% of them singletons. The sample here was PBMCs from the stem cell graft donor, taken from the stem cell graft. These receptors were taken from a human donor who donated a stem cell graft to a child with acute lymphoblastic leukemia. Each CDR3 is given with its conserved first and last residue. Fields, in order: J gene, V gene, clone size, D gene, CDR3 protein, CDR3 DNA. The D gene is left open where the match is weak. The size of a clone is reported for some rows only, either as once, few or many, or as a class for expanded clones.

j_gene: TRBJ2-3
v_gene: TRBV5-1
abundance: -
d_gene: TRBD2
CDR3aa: CASSREGQTDTQYF
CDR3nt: TGCGCCAGCAGCCGGGAGGGCCAGACAGATACGCAGTATTTT

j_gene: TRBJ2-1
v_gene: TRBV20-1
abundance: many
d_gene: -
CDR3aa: CSVRLAEGDYNEQFF
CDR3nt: TGCAGTGTACGCCTAGCAGAGGGGGACTACAATGAGCAGTTCTTC

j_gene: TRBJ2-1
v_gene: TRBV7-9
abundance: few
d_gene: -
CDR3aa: CASSYYRSGGTYNEQFF
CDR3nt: TGTGCCAGCAGCTACTACCGATCCGGGGGTACATACAATGAGCAGTTCTTC

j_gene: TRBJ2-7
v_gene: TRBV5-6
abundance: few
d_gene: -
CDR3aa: CASSLEGRRAYEQYF
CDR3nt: TGTGCCAGCAGCTTGGAGGGACGGAGGGCCTACGAGCAGTACTTC

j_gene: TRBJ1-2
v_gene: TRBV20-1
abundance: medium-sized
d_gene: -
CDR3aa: CSNGANYGYTF
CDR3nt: TGCAGCAATGGAGCTAACTATGGCTACACCTTC

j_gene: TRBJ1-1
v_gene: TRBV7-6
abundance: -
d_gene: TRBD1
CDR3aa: CASSRYRGGTEAFF
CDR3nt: TGTGCCAGCAGCCGGTACAGGGGAGGCACTGAAGCTTTCTTT

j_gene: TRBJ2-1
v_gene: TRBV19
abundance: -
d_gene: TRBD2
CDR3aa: CASSIGTSGDNEQFF
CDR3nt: TGTGCCAGTAGTATCGGGACTAGCGGTGACAATGAGCAGTTCTTC

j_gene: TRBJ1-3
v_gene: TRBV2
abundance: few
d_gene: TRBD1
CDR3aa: CASGRQGGNTIYF
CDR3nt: TGTGCCAGCGGGCGACAGGGAGGAAACACCATATATTTT

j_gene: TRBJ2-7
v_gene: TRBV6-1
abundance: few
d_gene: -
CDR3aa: CATGRPYTYEQYF
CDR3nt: TGTGCCACGGGGCGGCCTTACACCTACGAGCAGTACTTC

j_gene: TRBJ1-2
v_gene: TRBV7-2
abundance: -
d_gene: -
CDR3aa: CASSLAGLGYGYTF
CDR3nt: TGTGCCAGCAGCTTAGCAGGGTTGGGCTATGGCTACACCTTC

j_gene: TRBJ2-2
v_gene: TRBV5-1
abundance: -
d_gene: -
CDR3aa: CASSGGTGTVTGELFF
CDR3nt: TGCGCCAGCAGCGGGGGGACGGGAACCGTCACCGGGGAGCTGTTTTTT

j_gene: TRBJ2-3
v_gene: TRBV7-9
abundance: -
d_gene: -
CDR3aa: CASSDRGISTDTQYF
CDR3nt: TGTGCCAGCAGCGACCGGGGTATTAGCACAGATACGCAGTATTTT